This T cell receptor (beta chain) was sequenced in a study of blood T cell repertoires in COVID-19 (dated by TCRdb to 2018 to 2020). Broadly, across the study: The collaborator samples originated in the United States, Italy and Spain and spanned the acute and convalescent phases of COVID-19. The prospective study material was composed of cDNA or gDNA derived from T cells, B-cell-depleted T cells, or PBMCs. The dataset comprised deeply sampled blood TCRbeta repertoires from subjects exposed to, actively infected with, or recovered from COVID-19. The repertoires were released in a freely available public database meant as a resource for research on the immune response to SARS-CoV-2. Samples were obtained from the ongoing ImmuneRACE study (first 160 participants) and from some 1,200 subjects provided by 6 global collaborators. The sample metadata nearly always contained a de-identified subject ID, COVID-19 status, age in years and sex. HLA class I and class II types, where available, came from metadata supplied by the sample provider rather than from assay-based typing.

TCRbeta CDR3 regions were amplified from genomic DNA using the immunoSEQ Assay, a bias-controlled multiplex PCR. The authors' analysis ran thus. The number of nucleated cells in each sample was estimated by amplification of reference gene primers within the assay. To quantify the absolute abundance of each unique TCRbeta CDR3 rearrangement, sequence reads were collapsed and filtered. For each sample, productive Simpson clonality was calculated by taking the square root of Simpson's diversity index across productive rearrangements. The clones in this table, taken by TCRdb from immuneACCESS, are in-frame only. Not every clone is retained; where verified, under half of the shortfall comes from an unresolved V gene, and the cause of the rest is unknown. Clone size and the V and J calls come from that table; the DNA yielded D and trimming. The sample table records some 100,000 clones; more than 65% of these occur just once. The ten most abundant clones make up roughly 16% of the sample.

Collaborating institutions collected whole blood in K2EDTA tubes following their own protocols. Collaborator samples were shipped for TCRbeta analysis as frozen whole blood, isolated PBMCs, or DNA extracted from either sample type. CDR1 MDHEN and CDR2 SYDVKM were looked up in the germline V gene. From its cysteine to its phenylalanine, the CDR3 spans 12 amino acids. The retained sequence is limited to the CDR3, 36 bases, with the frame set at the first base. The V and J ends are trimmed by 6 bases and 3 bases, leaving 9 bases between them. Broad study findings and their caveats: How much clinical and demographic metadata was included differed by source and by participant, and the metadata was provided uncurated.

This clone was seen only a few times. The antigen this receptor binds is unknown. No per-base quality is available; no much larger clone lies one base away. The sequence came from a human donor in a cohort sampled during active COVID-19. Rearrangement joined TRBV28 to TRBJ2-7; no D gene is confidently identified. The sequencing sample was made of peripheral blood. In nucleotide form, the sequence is TGTGCCAGCAGGACGGGTTACTACGAGCAGTACTTC. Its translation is CASRTGYYEQYF.